Following are 32 T cell receptor beta chains from one sample sequenced in a study of blood T cell repertoires in COVID-19. This table comes from immunoSEQ multiplex PCR, and its TCRdb copy is limited to in-frame clones, with some not included. The table lists over 200,000 clones, 84% of them singletons. Sequencing used PBMCs or T cells enriched from blood (not recorded which). These receptors were obtained from a woman aged 35 to 49 who had recovered from COVID-19.

This chain connects TRBV30 to TRBJ1-3; 8 bases map to TRBD1. This CDR3 comprises 14 residues. V gave up 7 bases and J gave up 5 bases; unmatched junction bases: 10. Germline V gene sequence: CDR1 GTSNPN, CDR2 SVGIG (reference sequence). Here the CDR3 reads CAYKGQGERNTIYF. CDR3 nucleotide sequence: TGTGCCTATAAAGGACAGGGCGAACGAAACACCATATATTTT.

The chain carries TRBV11-3 and TRBJ1-1; D may be TRBD1 (5 bases). V was clipped by 0 bases and J by 0 bases, with 11 bases between them. Germline CDR1 and CDR2: SGHNT and YENEEA. The CDR3 totals 16 residues. CDR3 in amino acids: CASSLDWTGVNTEAFF. The CDR3, as DNA: TGTGCCAGCAGCTTAGACTGGACGGGGGTGAACACTGAAGCTTTCTTT.

V gene TRBV3-1 (or the pseudogene TRBV3-2) combines with J gene TRBJ1-4, with 10 nucleotides matching TRBD1. Per germline, CDR1 LGHDT and CDR2 YNNKEL (reference sequence). Trimming removed 1 base from V and 7 bases from J; junction bases left unmatched: 3. The length of the CDR3 is 15 residues. This CDR3 is CASSQVRDRGEKLFF. The CDR3 nucleotides are TGTGCCAGCAGCCAAGTCCGGGACAGGGGTGAAAAACTGTTTTTT.

In nucleotides, the CDR3 is TGTGCCATCACGCGGGACAGTAACACAGATACGCAGTATTTT. Protein: CAITRDSNTDTQYF. The V and J genes are TRBV10-3 and TRBJ2-3; maybe TRBD1 (7 bases). V lost 7 bases and J lost 2, with 13 bases in between. Germline V gives CDR1 ENHRY, CDR2 SYGVKD. This CDR3 has 14 amino acids.

V gene TRBV7-9 combines with J gene TRBJ2-5; no reliable D call. Trimming cost V 3 bases and J 2 bases, with 10 bases left between them. The CDR3 has 14 residues. Germline V gene sequence: CDR1 SEHNR, CDR2 FQNEAQ (reference sequence). The CDR3 DNA follows: TGTGCCAGCAGCTTCCGACTTGATCAAGAGACCCAGTACTTC. Amino acids: CASSFRLDQETQYF.

V is TRBV5-4 and J is TRBJ2-7, with TRBD2 matching 7 bases. The CDR3 is 16 amino acids. V gave up 4 bases and J gave up 8 bases; unmatched junction bases: 18. Germline lookup yields CDR1 SGHNT and CDR2 YYREEE (reference sequence). The CDR3 nucleotides read TGTGCCAGCAGCGACCCGTACGGGGGGACGTGGAGCAAGCAGTACTTC. Encoded protein: CASSDPYGGTWSKQYF.

The rearrangement joins TRBV9 to TRBJ2-6, with 12 bases that match TRBD1. The CDR3 is 16 residues long. Germline V gene sequence: CDR1 SGDLS, CDR2 YYNGEE. V shed 3 bases and J 4 bases; nucleotides not matched to a gene: 2. In nucleotides, the CDR3 is TGTGCCAGCAGCGACGGGACAGGGGGCGGGGCCAACGTCCTGACTTTC. Translated: CASSDGTGGGANVLTF.

The chain combines TRBV30 with TRBJ2-3; the D gene is possibly TRBD1 (6 bases). The CDR3 totals 16 residues. The V end was cut by 2 bases, the J end by 0 bases, with 15 bases between. Germline-derived CDR1 and CDR2 are GTSNPN and SVGIG (reference sequence). CDR3 sequence: CAWSTATGSSTDTQYF. DNA for the CDR3: TGTGCCTGGAGTACGGCTACAGGGTCTAGCACAGATACGCAGTATTTT.

The rearrangement uses TRBV6-1 and TRBJ2-3, with 7 bases aligning to TRBD1. V shed 3 bases, J shed 4 bases, and the junction held 4 bases outside the gene matches. Germline CDR1 reads MNHNS; CDR2 reads SASEGT. The CDR3 extends over 14 amino acids. This CDR3 is CASSDDRVADTQYF. DNA for the CDR3: TGTGCCAGCAGTGACGACAGGGTAGCAGATACGCAGTATTTT.

The CDR3 spells CAWTFPIAGGSTDTQYF. CDR3 in DNA: TGTGCCTGGACATTCCCTATTGCGGGGGGGAGCACAGATACGCAGTATTTT. The V gene is TRBV30, the J gene TRBJ2-3, with TRBD2 identical over 9 bases. From germline, CDR1 is GTSNPN and CDR2 SVGIG (reference sequence). Trimming removed 4 bases from V and 0 bases from J; junction bases left unmatched: 11. The CDR3 extends over 17 amino acids.

The V call is TRBV5-5, the J call TRBJ2-3, with 7 bases aligning to TRBD2. V trimming: 2 bases; J trimming: 3 bases; junction bases outside the gene matches: 9. The CDR3 has 16 residues. Germline assignment: CDR1 SGHKS and CDR2 YYEKEE (reference sequence). In DNA form, the CDR3 reads TGTGCCAGCAGCTTAGGAGGGAGGGCCGGAACAGATACGCAGTATTTT. Residues: CASSLGGRAGTDTQYF.

This chain links TRBV6-5 with TRBJ1-3; 10 bases map to TRBD1. The CDR3 extends over 15 amino acids. The junction had 1 base not matched to a gene; V was cut back by 2 bases and J by 3 bases. Germline V gene data show CDR1 as MNHEY and CDR2 as SVGAGI. The CDR3 reads CASSYGDRGGNTIYF. In DNA form, the CDR3 reads TGTGCCAGCAGTTACGGGGACAGGGGTGGAAACACCATATATTTT.

The V call is TRBV2, the J call TRBJ2-1, with 8 bases matching TRBD1. Germline loops: CDR1 SNHLY, CDR2 FYNNEI. After removal of 4 bases from V and 5 bases from J, the junction contained 10 bases not matched to a gene. CDR3 length: 16 amino acids. CDR3 sequence: CASSGDSGTGNNEQFF. CDR3 DNA sequence: TGTGCCAGCAGTGGGGATTCCGGGACAGGTAACAATGAGCAGTTCTTC.

This chain connects TRBV4-1 to TRBJ2-1; 7 bases are a match to TRBD2. The ends lost 1 base at V and 3 bases at J; junction bases unmatched: 6. CDR3 size: 16 residues. Germline loops: CDR1 MGHRA, CDR2 YSYEKL. CDR3 region: CASSQVKASGYNEQFF. The CDR3 bases are TGCGCCAGCAGCCAAGTAAAGGCTAGCGGCTACAATGAGCAGTTCTTC.

The V gene is TRBV24-1, the J gene TRBJ1-5, with 7 bases fitting TRBD1. This CDR3 comprises 16 residues. V lost 4 bases to trimming and J lost 3 bases; unmatched junction nucleotides: 8. Germline-derived CDR1 and CDR2 are KGHDR and SFDVKD. As DNA, the CDR3 is TGTGCCACCAGTGACCATGCAGGGGGTTCCAATCAGCCCCAGCATTTT. Translating it yields CATSDHAGGSNQPQHF.

The DNA of the CDR3 is TGCAGCGCTAAAAAGACTAGCGGAGTCTACGAGCAGTACTTC. Amino acid sequence: CSAKKTSGVYEQYF. The V gene is TRBV29-1, the J gene TRBJ2-7; 9 bases are a match to TRBD2. Germline CDR1 SQVTM, CDR2 ANQGSEA. With V trimmed by 7 bases and J by 3 bases, 10 bases remained unmatched. The CDR3 extends over 14 amino acids.

V is TRBV7-8 and J is TRBJ2-5, with a possible D match to TRBD1 (5 bases). CDR1 is SGHVS, CDR2 FQNEAQ, per germline. This CDR3 contains 16 residues. Trimming pared 5 bases from V and 7 bases from J, leaving 23 bases between. The DNA for the CDR3 is TGTGCCAGCAGCATACCCACCGGTGGGGCCGTCGGGACCCAGTACTTC. It is translated as CASSIPTGGAVGTQYF.

The chain combines TRBV28 with TRBJ1-1, with TRBD1 matching over 12 bases. With 2 bases clipped from V and 1 base from J, the junction kept 8 bases outside the gene matches. CDR1 is MDHEN, CDR2 SYDVKM, per germline. CDR3 length equals 18 residues. CDR3 nucleotides: TGTGCCAGCAGTTTAATCTTGGGACAGGGGGCTAAGAACACTGAAGCTTTCTTT. This sequence encodes CASSLILGQGAKNTEAFF.

The chain employs TRBV6-2 or TRBV6-3 and TRBJ2-1; 7 positions agree with TRBD2. Germline V CDR1 and CDR2: MNHEY, SVGEGT. The CDR3 runs to 15 residues. V was clipped by 4 bases and J by 6 bases; unmatched bases: 9. CDR3 protein: CASSFGTKYINEQFF. The CDR3 bases are TGTGCCAGCAGTTTCGGGACTAAGTATATCAATGAGCAGTTCTTC.

The rearrangement joins TRBV4-1 to TRBJ2-1, with 8 bases lining up with TRBD2. The CDR3 has 18 amino acids. Per the germline V gene, CDR1 is MGHRA and CDR2 is YSYEKL. With 6 bases clipped from V and 7 bases from J, the junction kept 20 bases outside the gene matches. The DNA for the CDR3 is TGCGCCAGCAGTCCAGGGCCCCAGCGGGGGTCAGAAGGGAATGAGCAGTTCTTC. Protein sequence: CASSPGPQRGSEGNEQFF.

The genes are TRBV6-5 and TRBJ1-3; 7 positions match TRBD1. The germline gives CDR1 MNHEY, CDR2 SVGAGI. J gave up 5 bases and V 5 bases, and 3 bases lay outside the gene matches. This CDR3 contains 13 residues. CDR3: CASSPGQRNTIYF. DNA of the CDR3: TGTGCCAGCAGTCCGGGACAGCGAAACACCATATATTTT.

This clone appeared once. The chain is built from TRBV10-3 and TRBJ1-3; D is perhaps TRBD1 (5 bases). Germline values: CDR1 ENHRY, CDR2 SYGVKD. CDR3 length equals 12 residues. V lost 9 bases and J 2 bases, leaving 8 bases between the germline ends. The CDR3 loop reads CAIMTAGNTIYF. DNA for the CDR3: TGTGCCATTATGACAGCTGGAAACACCATATATTTT.

This clone was seen just once. V and J are TRBV24-1 and TRBJ1-1, with a weak D call TRBD1 (6 bases). The germline V gene encodes CDR1 KGHDR and CDR2 SFDVKD. This CDR3 is built from 13 residues. V was pared by 7 bases and J by 2 bases, with 10 bases between. CDR3 in DNA: TGTGCCACCAGAGGACAGACTAACACTGAAGCTTTCTTT. Protein sequence: CATRGQTNTEAFF.

The rearrangement links TRBV7-8 to TRBJ2-2; 7 positions agree with TRBD1. The CDR3 is made up of 18 amino acids. Germline trimming cut 1 base from V and 4 bases from J; bases unmatched to any gene: 12. Germline assignment: CDR1 SGHVS and CDR2 FQNEAQ. CDR3 sequence: CASSLGFRRGSTTGELFF. CDR3 DNA: TGTGCCAGCAGCTTAGGGTTCCGCAGGGGGTCGACCACCGGGGAGCTGTTTTTT. The full variable domain, rest sourced from reference TRBV7-8 and TRBJ2-2, is GAGVSQSPRYKVAKRGQDVALRCDPISGHVSLFWYQQALGQGPEFLTYFQNEAQLDKSGLPSDRFFAERPEGSVSTLKIQRTQQEDSAVYLCASSLGFRRGSTTGELFFGEGSRLTVL.

The V gene is TRBV18, the J gene TRBJ2-7; TRBD1 matches at 10 bases. This CDR3 is 16 amino acids long. Per germline, CDR1 KGHSH and CDR2 LQKENI. V shed 5 bases, J shed 5 bases, and the junction held 12 bases outside the gene matches. The CDR3 coding sequence is TGTGCCAGCTCAGCCACGACCGGGACAGGGGCTGACGAGCAGTACTTC. The encoded protein is CASSATTGTGADEQYF.

V usage is TRBV30 and J usage is TRBJ1-5; 7 positions agree with TRBD1. Germline CDR1 reads GTSNPN; CDR2 reads SVGIG (reference sequence). V trimming: 2 bases; J trimming: 6 bases; junction bases outside the gene matches: 7. The CDR3 runs 14 residues. This CDR3 is CAWSSGQAGQPQHF. CDR3 DNA sequence: TGTGCCTGGAGTTCTGGACAGGCGGGTCAGCCCCAGCATTTT. Filled out from reference TRBV30 and TRBJ1-5, the complete variable domain reads SQTIHQWPATLVQPVGSPLSLECTVEGTSNPNLYWYRQAAGRGLQLLFYSVGIGQISSEVPQNLSASRPQDRQFILSSKKLLLSDSGFYLCAWSSGQAGQPQHFGDGTRLSIL.

In its sample, this clone was seen once. This chain joins TRBV7-9 and TRBJ1-4; D might be TRBD1 (6 bases). Germline V gene data show CDR1 as SEHNR and CDR2 as FQNEAQ (reference sequence). The CDR3 contains 17 residues. V was trimmed by 5 bases and J by 3 bases, leaving 19 bases between them. CDR3 DNA sequence: TGTGCCAGCAGCCCACTTGATTGGACAGCGTCTAATGAAAAACTGTTTTTT. Encoded protein: CASSPLDWTASNEKLFF.

This chain uses TRBV10-3 with TRBJ2-5; TRBD2 matches at 10 bases. V lost 2 bases to trimming and J lost 7 bases; unmatched junction nucleotides: 10. The germline V gene encodes CDR1 ENHRY and CDR2 SYGVKD. The length of the CDR3 is 16 residues. Written as DNA, the CDR3 is TGTGCCATCAGTGAGGAGCGGGAGGGCCTATATGGGACCCAGTACTTC. It yields the protein CAISEEREGLYGTQYF.

The chain uses TRBV6-4 and TRBJ1-6, with D perhaps TRBD1 (5 bases). The V end lost 0 bases, the J end lost 8 bases, and 14 bases lay between the germline ends. This CDR3 comprises 16 residues. The V gene's germline CDR1 is MRHNA and CDR2 SNTAGT. In nucleotides, the CDR3 is TGTGCCAGCAGTGACTCGAGGGACGGGAGCGATTCACCCCTCCACTTT. As protein: CASSDSRDGSDSPLHF.

The chain couples TRBV6-5 to TRBJ1-1, with TRBD1 identical over 9 bases. J gave up 1 base and V 6 bases, and 3 bases lay outside the gene matches. The CDR3 is 14 amino acids. Germline-derived CDR1 and CDR2 are MNHEY and SVGAGI. For the CDR3, the DNA is TGTGCCAGCAGCCGGACAGGGGCGAACACTGAAGCTTTCTTT. Its translation: CASSRTGANTEAFF.

V usage is TRBV10-3 and J usage is TRBJ1-6, with D possibly TRBD1 on 6 matching bases. The CDR3 has 15 amino acids. V lost 5 bases and J lost 7, with 15 bases in between. In germline, CDR1 is ENHRY, CDR2 SYGVKD. CDR3 amino acids: CAISPRDTPNSPLHF. CDR3 in DNA: TGTGCCATCAGTCCAAGGGACACCCCCAATTCACCCCTCCACTTT.

The chain couples TRBV10-3 to TRBJ1-5; 7 bases agree with TRBD1. The CDR3 is made up of 15 amino acids. V was pared by 3 bases and J by 1 base, with 3 bases of the junction left unmatched. CDR1 is ENHRY, CDR2 SYGVKD, per germline. CDR3 protein: CAISEGGPSNQPQHF. The DNA of the CDR3 is TGTGCCATCAGTGAAGGGGGCCCGAGCAATCAGCCCCAGCATTTT.